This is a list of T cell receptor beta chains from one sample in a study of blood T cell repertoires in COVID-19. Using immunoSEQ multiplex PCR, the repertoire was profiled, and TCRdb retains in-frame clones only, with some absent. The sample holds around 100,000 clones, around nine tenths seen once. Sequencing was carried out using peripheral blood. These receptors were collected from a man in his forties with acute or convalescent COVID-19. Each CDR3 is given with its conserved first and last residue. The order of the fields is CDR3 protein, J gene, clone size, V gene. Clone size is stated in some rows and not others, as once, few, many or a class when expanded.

CASSVSGLAGRSYEQYF	TRBJ2-7	NA	TRBV2
CASSHASVPSGNGELFF	TRBJ2-2	NA	TRBV6-2/TRBV6-3
CASSPSGGPHQPQHF	TRBJ1-5	NA	TRBV6-5
CASSEVRNYGYTF	TRBJ1-2	NA	TRBV2
CASTSGSGEQFF	TRBJ2-1	NA	TRBV12-3/TRBV12-4
CASSGGLAASTDTQYF	TRBJ2-3	NA	TRBV5-1
CATSRDRGDGNTIYF	TRBJ1-3	NA	TRBV15
CAWSSGTATGELFF	TRBJ2-2	NA	TRBV30
CASTKTGRQETQYF	TRBJ2-5	NA	TRBV30
CASSPKGDSNSPLHF	TRBJ1-6	NA	TRBV18
CASSPGNANNEQFF	TRBJ2-1	once	TRBV6-4
CASSYPGARNEQYF	TRBJ2-7	NA	TRBV6-6
CAWSVPVPSSSYEQYF	TRBJ2-7	few	TRBV30
CSVVGQGVYNEQFF	TRBJ2-1	NA	TRBV29-1
CAWSQAGLTIYGYTF	TRBJ1-2	once	TRBV30
CAIRPEQGRDEAFF	TRBJ1-1	once	TRBV10-3
CASSLGGTVDEQYF	TRBJ2-7	once	TRBV11-3
CATSSGTGGPGELFF	TRBJ2-2	NA	TRBV15
CASSLDRSYGYTF	TRBJ1-2	NA	TRBV9
CASSSRGQRNTEAFF	TRBJ1-1	NA	TRBV7-9
CASSSGSGGVYEQYF	TRBJ2-7	NA	TRBV9
CSASNSGDQPQHF	TRBJ1-5	NA	TRBV20-1
CASSRAGWLVDTEAFF	TRBJ1-1	NA	TRBV7-9
CASSPKTSGFSTDTQYF	TRBJ2-3	NA	TRBV5-1
CASSDSANSPLHF	TRBJ1-6	NA	TRBV27
CSVVGDRAYEAFF	TRBJ1-1	once	TRBV29-1
CSVRDRVQETQYF	TRBJ2-5	NA	TRBV29-1
CASSLVGSSPNEQFF	TRBJ2-1	NA	TRBV11-3
CASSAGNWNTEAFF	TRBJ1-1	once	TRBV19
CASSTDRGNYNEQFF	TRBJ2-1	few	TRBV19
CASSLIGGRGTGELFF	TRBJ2-2	NA	TRBV5-4
CASSPETGKLSAFF	TRBJ1-1	NA	TRBV5-1
CASSNPLKGAQETQYF	TRBJ2-5	NA	TRBV6-2/TRBV6-3
CASSQEVGQGGVNEQFF	TRBJ2-1	NA	TRBV3-1/TRBV3-2
CASSQGGLRTEAFF	TRBJ1-1	NA	TRBV3-1/TRBV3-2
CASGRSSGRGPGTDTQYF	TRBJ2-3	few	TRBV12-5
CASSPTPRGQDGYTF	TRBJ1-2	NA	TRBV5-5
CAWTPGTSGTADTQYF	TRBJ2-3	NA	TRBV30
CASRLSGLYGYTF	TRBJ1-2	few	TRBV19
CASSEARSGQGVPSGANVLTF	TRBJ2-6	NA	TRBV2
CAWKGDRVLHEQFF	TRBJ2-1	NA	TRBV30
CASSYSRLEGQYF	TRBJ2-7	NA	TRBV6-2/TRBV6-3
CASSLVAGGAYGYTF	TRBJ1-2	NA	TRBV13
CASSPQGVDGYTF	TRBJ1-2	NA	TRBV18
CASSYRGFQPQHF	TRBJ1-5	NA	TRBV27
CAISDDRRQGRQPQHF	TRBJ1-5	NA	TRBV10-3
CASSESLGYGYTF	TRBJ1-2	NA	TRBV6-1